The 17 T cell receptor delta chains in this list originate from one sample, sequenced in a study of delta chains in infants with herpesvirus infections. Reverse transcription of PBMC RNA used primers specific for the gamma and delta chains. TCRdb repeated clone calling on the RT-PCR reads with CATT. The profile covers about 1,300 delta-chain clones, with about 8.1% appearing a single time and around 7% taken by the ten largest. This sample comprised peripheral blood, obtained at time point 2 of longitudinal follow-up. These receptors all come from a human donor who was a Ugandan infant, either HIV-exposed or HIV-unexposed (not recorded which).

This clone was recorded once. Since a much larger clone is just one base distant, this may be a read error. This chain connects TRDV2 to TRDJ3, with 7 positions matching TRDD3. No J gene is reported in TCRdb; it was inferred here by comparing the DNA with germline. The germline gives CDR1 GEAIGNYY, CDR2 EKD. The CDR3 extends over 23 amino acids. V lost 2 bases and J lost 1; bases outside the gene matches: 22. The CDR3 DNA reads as TGTGCCTGTGACAGCCCAAAGTACTGGGGATTGACCATGAGGTCCTGGGACACCCGACAGATGTTTTTC. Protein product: CACDSPKYWGLTMRSWDTRQMFF.

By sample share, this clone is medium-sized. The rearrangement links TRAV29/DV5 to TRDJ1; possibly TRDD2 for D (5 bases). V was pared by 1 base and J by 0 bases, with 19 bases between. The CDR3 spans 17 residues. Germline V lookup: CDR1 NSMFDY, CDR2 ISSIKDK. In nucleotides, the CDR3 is TGTGCAGCAAGCCCTTCAACTTCGGACCCAAACACCGATAAACTCATCTTT. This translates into CAASPSTSDPNTDKLIF.

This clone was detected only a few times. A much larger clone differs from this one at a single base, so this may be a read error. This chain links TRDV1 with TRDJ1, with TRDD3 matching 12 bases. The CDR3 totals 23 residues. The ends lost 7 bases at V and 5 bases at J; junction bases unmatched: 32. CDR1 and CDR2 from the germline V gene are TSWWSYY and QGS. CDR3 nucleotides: TGTGCTCTTGTTTTCGGGCAAATTCCTAGCGTATGTCGTACTGGGGGATACTCGGATAAACTCATCTTT. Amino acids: CALVFGQIPSVCRTGGYSDKLIF.

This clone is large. This chain's CDR3 is CACDILGDTAQLFF. CDR3 nucleotide sequence: TGTGCCTGTGACATACTGGGGGATACAGCACAACTCTTCTTT. The chain joins TRDV2 to TRDJ2, with 10 bases fitting TRDD3. Germline CDR1 and CDR2: GEAIGNYY and EKD. The CDR3 is made up of 14 amino acids. V dropped 2 bases and J dropped 5; count of bases not matched to a gene: 1.

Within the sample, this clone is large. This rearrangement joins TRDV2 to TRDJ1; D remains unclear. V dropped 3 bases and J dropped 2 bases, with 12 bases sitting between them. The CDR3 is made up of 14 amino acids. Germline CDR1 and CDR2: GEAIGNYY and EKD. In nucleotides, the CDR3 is TGTGCCTGTGACTCTCTCATCATAACCGATAAACTCATCTTT. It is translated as CACDSLIITDKLIF.

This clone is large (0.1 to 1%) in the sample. CDR3 DNA: TGTGCTTATAGGAGCGCGGCGACGGTCGACAATCAAGCGGGGGCTACCACTTACACCGATAAACTCATCTTT. Amino acid sequence: CAYRSAATVDNQAGATTYTDKLIF. The chain uses TRAV38-2/DV8 and TRDJ1; the D gene is possibly TRDD3 (5 bases). The V and J ends lost 0 bases and 0 bases respectively, with 36 bases between them. The CDR3 loop spans 24 amino acids. Germline V gene data show CDR1 as TSESDYY and CDR2 as QEAYKQQN.

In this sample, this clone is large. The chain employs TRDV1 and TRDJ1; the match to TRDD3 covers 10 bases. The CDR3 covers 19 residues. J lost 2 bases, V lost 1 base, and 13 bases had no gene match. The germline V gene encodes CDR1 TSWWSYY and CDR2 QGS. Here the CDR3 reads CALGEPLLYWGIWTDKLIF. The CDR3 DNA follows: TGTGCTCTTGGGGAACCCCTCCTGTACTGGGGGATTTGGACCGATAAACTCATCTTT.

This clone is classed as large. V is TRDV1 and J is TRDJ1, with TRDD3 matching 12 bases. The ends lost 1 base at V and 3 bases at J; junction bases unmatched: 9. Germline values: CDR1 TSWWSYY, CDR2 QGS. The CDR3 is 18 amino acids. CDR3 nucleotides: TGTGCTCTTGGGGAACCCCGTCTGGGGGATACGTTAGCCGATAAACTCATCTTT. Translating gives CALGEPRLGDTLADKLIF.

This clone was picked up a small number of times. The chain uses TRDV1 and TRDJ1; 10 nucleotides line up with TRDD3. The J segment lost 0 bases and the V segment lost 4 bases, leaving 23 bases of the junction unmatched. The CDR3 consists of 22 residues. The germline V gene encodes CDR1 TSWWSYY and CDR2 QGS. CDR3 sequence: CALGAQPFGGGGYTLYTDKLIF. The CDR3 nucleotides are TGTGCTCTTGGGGCCCAACCATTCGGTGGTGGGGGATACACTCTGTACACCGATAAACTCATCTTT.

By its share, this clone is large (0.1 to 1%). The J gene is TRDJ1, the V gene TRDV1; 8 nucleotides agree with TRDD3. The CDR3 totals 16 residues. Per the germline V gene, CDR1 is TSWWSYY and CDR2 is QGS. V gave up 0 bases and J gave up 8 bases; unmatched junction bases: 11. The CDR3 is CALGELDGGGWGKLIF. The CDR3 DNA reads TGTGCTCTTGGGGAACTAGATGGTGGGGGATGGGGGAAACTCATCTTT.

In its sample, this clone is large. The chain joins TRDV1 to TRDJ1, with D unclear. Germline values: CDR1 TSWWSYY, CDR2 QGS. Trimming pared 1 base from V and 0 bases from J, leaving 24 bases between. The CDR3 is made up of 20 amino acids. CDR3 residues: CALGEPDGNSKPVYTDKLIF. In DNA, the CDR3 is TGTGCTCTTGGGGAACCCGATGGGAACTCCAAACCCGTGTACACCGATAAACTCATCTTT.

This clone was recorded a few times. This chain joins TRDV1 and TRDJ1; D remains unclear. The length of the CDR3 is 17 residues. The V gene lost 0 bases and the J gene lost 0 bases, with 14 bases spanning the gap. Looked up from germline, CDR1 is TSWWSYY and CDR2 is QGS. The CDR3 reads CALGELPLGPYTDKLIF. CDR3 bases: TGTGCTCTTGGGGAACTCCCCTTGGGACCGTACACCGATAAACTCATCTTT.

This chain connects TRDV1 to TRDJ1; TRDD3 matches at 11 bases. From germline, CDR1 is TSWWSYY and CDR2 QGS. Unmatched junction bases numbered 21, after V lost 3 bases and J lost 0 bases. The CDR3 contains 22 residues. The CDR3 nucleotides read TGTGCTCTTGGGGACCCCGCGCTACCCACGTACTGGGGGATATCCAACACCGATAAACTCATCTTT. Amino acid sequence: CALGDPALPTYWGISNTDKLIF.

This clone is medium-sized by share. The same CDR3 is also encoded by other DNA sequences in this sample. The CDR3 sequence: CAYRSALSGSGGYRRSYTDKLIF. CDR3 bases: TGTGCTTATAGGAGCGCGTTAAGTGGTAGTGGGGGATACAGGAGGTCGTACACCGATAAACTCATCTTT. The J gene is TRDJ1, the V gene TRAV38-2/DV8; 10 bases align to TRDD3. V shed 0 bases and J 0 bases; nucleotides not matched to a gene: 23. The CDR3 totals 23 residues. Germline V gene lookup returns CDR1 TSESDYY and CDR2 QEAYKQQN.

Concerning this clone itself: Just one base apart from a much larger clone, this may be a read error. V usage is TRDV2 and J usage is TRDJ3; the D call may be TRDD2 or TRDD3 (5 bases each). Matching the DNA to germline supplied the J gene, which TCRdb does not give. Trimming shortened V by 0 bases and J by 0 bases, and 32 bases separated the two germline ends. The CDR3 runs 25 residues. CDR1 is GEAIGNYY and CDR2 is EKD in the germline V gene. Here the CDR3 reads CACDTVGVRDPRGRRSSWDTRQMFF. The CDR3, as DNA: TGTGCCTGTGACACCGTTGGGGTGCGGGATCCTAGGGGACGAAGGAGCTCCTGGGACACCCGACAGATGTTTTTC.

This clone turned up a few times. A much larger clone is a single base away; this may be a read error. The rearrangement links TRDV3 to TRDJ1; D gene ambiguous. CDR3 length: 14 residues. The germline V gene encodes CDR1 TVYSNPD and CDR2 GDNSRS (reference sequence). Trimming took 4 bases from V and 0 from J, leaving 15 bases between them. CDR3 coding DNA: TGTGCCTCGTCATTGATCTCATACACCGATAAACTCATCTTT. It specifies CASSLISYTDKLIF.

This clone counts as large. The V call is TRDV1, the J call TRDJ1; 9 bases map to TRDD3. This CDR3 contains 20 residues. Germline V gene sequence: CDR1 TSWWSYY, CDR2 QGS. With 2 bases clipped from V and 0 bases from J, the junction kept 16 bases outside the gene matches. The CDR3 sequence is CALGEFLFRGILRYTDKLIF. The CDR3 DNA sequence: TGTGCTCTTGGGGAATTCTTATTCCGGGGGATACTGCGGTACACCGATAAACTCATCTTT.